The 30 T cell receptor beta chains below were found in one sample sequenced in a study of T cell clones after liver transplantation. The method was immunoSEQ multiplex PCR; TCRdb's version includes in-frame clones alone and lacks a portion of them. The table shows 60,000 or so clones, with more than 70% occurring only once. Sample: CD4+ T cells from blood, taken at the 22-month timepoint. All receptors derive from a human patient who received a liver transplant. The T cells may come from the graft donor.

The rearrangement joins TRBV2 to TRBJ1-1; D unresolved. The V gene lost 3 bases and the J gene lost 1 base, with 9 bases spanning the gap. Looked up from germline, CDR1 is SNHLY and CDR2 is FYNNEI. The CDR3 totals 14 residues. CDR3 sequence (DNA): TGTGCCAGCAGTGATTCTTCAGGGAACACTGAAGCTTTCTTT. Its translation: CASSDSSGNTEAFF. The variable domain in full, with the rest retrieved from reference TRBV2 and TRBJ1-1, is EPEVTQTPSHQVTQMGQEVILRCVPISNHLYFYWYRQILGQKVEFLVSFYNNEISEKSEIFDDQFSVERPDGSNFTLKIRSTKLEDSAMYFCASSDSSGNTEAFFGQGTRLTVV.

The chain recombines TRBV6-1 with TRBJ1-4; D unclear. V shed 2 bases and J shed 8 bases, with 6 bases lying between them. Per the germline V gene, CDR1 is MNHNS and CDR2 is SASEGT. This CDR3 region has 12 residues. CDR3 amino acids: CASSELGEKLFF. The CDR3 DNA follows: TGTGCCAGCAGTGAATTAGGCGAAAAACTGTTTTTT.

The gene calls are TRBV5-8 and TRBJ1-2, with 10 positions matching TRBD1. The germline gives CDR1 SGHTS, CDR2 YDEGEE. The length of the CDR3 is 15 residues. The J segment lost 6 bases and the V segment lost 10 bases, leaving 15 bases of the junction unmatched. This chain's CDR3 is CAGLRDRGLSDGYTF. CDR3 DNA: TGTGCCGGTTTAAGGGACAGGGGACTTTCGGATGGCTACACCTTC.

A word on this clone: At one end, the junction sequence differs from germline, possibly due to a read error. The chain uses TRBV6-1 and TRBJ1-5; a weak D match, TRBD1 (6 bases). CDR3 length equals 14 residues. The germline V gene encodes CDR1 MNHNS and CDR2 SASEGT. As DNA, the CDR3 is TGTGCCAGCAGGAGTGAGAGGTGGAGGGGACACTCAGATTTT. Its translation is CASRSERWRGHSDF.

The J gene is TRBJ2-5, the V gene TRBV28; TRBD2 might be the D (6 bases). Judging by the DNA end, TRBJ2-7 fits better; the J call may be wrong. CDR3 length equals 15 residues. The germline V gene encodes CDR1 MDHEN and CDR2 SYDVKM. For the CDR3, the DNA is TGTGCCAGCAGTTTATCGGGTGGGGGAGGCTACGAGCAGTACTTC. As protein: CASSLSGGGGYEQYF.

This chain uses TRBV29-1 with TRBJ1-2, with D maybe TRBD1 (5 bases). V dropped 8 bases and J dropped 3 bases, with 16 bases sitting between them. Germline V CDR1 and CDR2: SQVTM, ANQGSEA. The CDR3 is 13 amino acids. CDR3: CSSRGGKDYGYTF. In DNA form, the CDR3 reads TGCAGCTCCCGGGGGGGAAAGGACTATGGCTACACCTTC.

The sample holds one count of this clone. This rearrangement joins TRBV28 to TRBJ1-2; 7 nucleotides match TRBD1. Germline lookup yields CDR1 MDHEN and CDR2 SYDVKM. The CDR3 has 15 amino acids. The junction had 12 bases not matched to a gene; V was cut back by 4 bases and J by 7 bases. CDR3 sequence: CASSSLTGTASGYTF. CDR3 nucleotide sequence: TGTGCCAGCAGTTCGCTAACCGGGACAGCCAGTGGCTACACCTTC.

With regard to this clone: Other DNA variants within this sample encode the same CDR3. The chain couples TRBV11-2 to TRBJ2-3; D uncertain. This CDR3 spans 13 amino acids. V was shortened by 0 bases and J by 5 bases, with 6 bases between the two germline ends. Germline V CDR1 and CDR2: SGHAT, FQNNGV. This CDR3 is CASSLDFGDTQYF. CDR3 nucleotides: TGTGCCAGCAGCTTAGATTTCGGAGATACGCAGTATTTT.

The sample holds a few counts of this clone. This chain uses TRBV6-6 with TRBJ1-2; D might be TRBD1 (5 bases). CDR1 MNHNY and CDR2 SVGAGI come from the germline V gene (reference sequence). This CDR3 contains 13 residues. V gave up 7 bases and J gave up 4 bases, with 13 bases separating them. The CDR3 region is CASTYGGIYGYTF. Here the CDR3 DNA reads TGTGCCAGCACCTACGGGGGAATCTATGGCTACACCTTC.

This chain connects TRBV2 to TRBJ1-6; D unresolved. There are 12 residues in the CDR3. Between the trimmed V and J ends, which lost 7 bases and 5 bases, there was a span of 6 bases. Germline CDR1 is SNHLY and CDR2 is FYNNEI. The chain's CDR3 is CASKVDNSPLHF. The CDR3 region has the DNA TGTGCCAGCAAGGTTGATAATTCACCCCTCCACTTT.

The chain combines TRBV6-6 with TRBJ1-5; 8 bases map to TRBD1. V shed 6 bases, J shed 3 bases, and the junction held 4 bases outside the gene matches. CDR1 MNHNY and CDR2 SVGAGI come from the germline V gene (reference sequence). The CDR3 covers 14 residues. CDR3: CASSIQGVNQPQHF. The CDR3 coding sequence is TGTGCCAGCAGCATACAGGGGGTCAATCAGCCCCAGCATTTT.

The sample holds a few counts of this clone. The rearrangement links TRBV6-1 to TRBJ1-6; maybe TRBD1 (5 bases). Germline V gene sequence: CDR1 MNHNS, CDR2 SASEGT. The CDR3 has 14 amino acids. The V end lost 3 bases, the J end lost 10 bases, and 13 bases lay between the germline ends. The CDR3 spells CASSEGGVISPLHF. In DNA, the CDR3 is TGTGCCAGCAGTGAGGGGGGGGTAATATCACCCCTCCACTTT.

This clone was seen more than once but under ten times. The chain uses TRBV7-9 and TRBJ2-2; either TRBD1 or TRBD2 may supply D (5 bases each). CDR1 is SEHNR and CDR2 is FQNEAQ in the germline V gene (reference sequence). There are 15 residues in the CDR3. The V end lost 5 bases, the J end lost 6 bases, and 16 bases lay between the germline ends. The CDR3 bases are TGTGCCAGCAGCCCACGTCTTGGGGGTGCCGGGGAGCTGTTTTTT. This codes for CASSPRLGGAGELFF.

This chain links TRBV19 with TRBJ2-7; D gene uncertain. Per the germline V gene, CDR1 is LNHDA and CDR2 is SQIVND (reference sequence). V was trimmed by 1 base and J by 4 bases, leaving 8 bases between them. This CDR3 spans 13 amino acids. The CDR3 DNA follows: TGTGCCAGTAGTATAGTCATAAATTACGAGCAGTACTTC. Translation: CASSIVINYEQYF. The full variable domain, rest sourced from reference TRBV19 and TRBJ2-7, is DGGITQSPKYLFRKEGQNVTLSCEQNLNHDAMYWYRQDPGQGLRLIYYSQIVNDFQKGDIAEGYSVSREKKESFPLTVTSAQKNPTAFYLCASSIVINYEQYFGPGTRLTVT.

By share, this clone counts as medium-sized. The genes are TRBV7-9 and TRBJ2-6; D remains unclear. The germline V gene encodes CDR1 SEHNR and CDR2 FQNEAQ (reference sequence). V lost 1 base, J lost 5 bases, and 6 bases lay in between. The CDR3 is 14 amino acids. The CDR3 loop is CASSLDRWANVLTF. The CDR3 nucleotides are TGTGCCAGCAGCTTAGATCGCTGGGCCAACGTCCTGACTTTC.

The chain is built from TRBV30 and TRBJ1-1; a weak D match, TRBD1 (6 bases). V lost 3 bases and J lost 6, with 17 bases in between. CDR1 GTSNPN and CDR2 SVGIG come from the germline V gene (reference sequence). This CDR3 contains 14 residues. CDR3 DNA sequence: TGTGCCTGGAGAGTAGGGGGTGAATGGTCTGAAGCTTTCTTT. It yields the protein CAWRVGGEWSEAFF.

The rearrangement links TRBV18 to TRBJ2-7; 7 bases align to TRBD2. Germline values: CDR1 KGHSH, CDR2 LQKENI. The CDR3 loop spans 17 amino acids. Germline trimming cut 2 bases from V and 0 bases from J; bases unmatched to any gene: 10. CDR3 in DNA: TGTGCCAGCTCACCAAACGGAGGCGGGGGTAGCTCCTACGAGCAGTACTTC. As protein: CASSPNGGGGSSYEQYF.

The chain carries TRBV28 and TRBJ1-1; TRBD1 might be the D (6 bases). The CDR3 extends over 16 amino acids. Germline V gene lookup returns CDR1 MDHEN and CDR2 SYDVKM. Between the trimmed V and J ends, which lost 5 bases and 6 bases, there was a span of 22 bases. In DNA form, the CDR3 reads TGTGCCAGCAGTCCCCTTTCGGGCAGGGGCTGGCCTGAAGCTTTCTTT. It translates to CASSPLSGRGWPEAFF. Based on the CDR3 plus reference TRBV28 and TRBJ1-1, the full variable domain is DVKVTQSSRYLVKRTGEKVFLECVQDMDHENMFWYRQDPGLGLRLIYFSYDVKMKEKGDIPEGYSVSREKKERFSLILESASTNQTSMYLCASSPLSGRGWPEAFFGQGTRLTVV.

The rearrangement links TRBV28 to TRBJ1-5, with TRBD1 matching over 10 bases. V lost 4 bases and J lost 6; bases outside the gene matches: 6. CDR3 length: 15 residues. Germline CDR1 reads MDHEN; CDR2 reads SYDVKM. The CDR3 region is CASSSGQGGGQPQHF. DNA of the CDR3: TGTGCCAGCAGTTCAGGACAGGGGGGGGGTCAGCCCCAGCATTTT.

This chain links TRBV30 with TRBJ1-2; no clear D gene. V was cut by 7 bases and J by 4 bases, with 10 bases left in between. There are 11 residues in the CDR3. The V gene's germline CDR1 is GTSNPN and CDR2 SVGIG (reference sequence). The CDR3, as DNA: TGTGCCTCCCAATTTGGCTATGGCTACACCTTC. Protein: CASQFGYGYTF.

J is TRBJ2-2 and V is TRBV10-3; TRBD2 aligns across 9 bases. The V and J ends lost 10 bases and 0 bases, in that order; junction bases with no gene match: 12. In germline, CDR1 is ENHRY, CDR2 SYGVKD. There are 17 residues in the CDR3. CDR3 coding DNA: TGTGCCACCGCTTTAATATTAGCGGGAGCGAACACCGGGGAGCTGTTTTTT. Protein sequence: CATALILAGANTGELFF.

This chain links TRBV5-1 with TRBJ2-3, with unresolved D. Germline V CDR1 and CDR2: SGHRS, YFSETQ. V lost 0 bases to trimming and J lost 1 base, with 9 bases between them. CDR3 length: 15 residues. The CDR3 nucleotides are TGCGCCAGCAGCTTGGCGCTCCGGGGCACAGATACGCAGTATTTT. Its protein product is CASSLALRGTDTQYF.

The table lists this clone with a few counts. The gene calls are TRBV4-2 and TRBJ2-7, with 12 bases matching TRBD2. This CDR3 contains 16 residues. Trimming cost V 5 bases and J 3 bases; bases outside gene matches: 8. From germline, CDR1 is LGHNA and CDR2 YNFKEQ. The CDR3 here is CASSTGLAGSVYEQYF. CDR3 DNA: TGTGCCAGCAGCACCGGACTAGCGGGATCGGTCTACGAGCAGTACTTC.

The rearrangement links TRBV5-4 to TRBJ1-2; D is ambiguous. The CDR3 has 15 amino acids. V lost 0 bases and J 6 bases, leaving 15 bases between the germline ends. Germline-derived CDR1 and CDR2 are SGHNT and YYREEE (reference sequence). The CDR3 spells CASSLVSSAVDGYTF. CDR3 DNA sequence: TGTGCCAGCAGCTTGGTTTCGTCGGCAGTGGATGGCTACACCTTC.

This sequence joins TRBV5-1 and TRBJ2-3, with TRBD2 matching over 9 bases. Unmatched junction bases numbered 8, after V lost 0 bases and J lost 6 bases. Germline values: CDR1 SGHRS, CDR2 YFSETQ. The CDR3 extends over 16 amino acids. In DNA, the CDR3 is TGCGCCAGCAGCTTGGCGGCGGGGGGGCCGTCCGATACGCAGTATTTT. Encoded protein: CASSLAAGGPSDTQYF.

The gene calls are TRBV7-2 and TRBJ1-4; D not resolved. The CDR3 has 16 amino acids. V was shortened by 2 bases and J by 0 bases, with 10 bases between the two germline ends. Germline V gives CDR1 SGHTA, CDR2 FQGNSA. Here the CDR3 DNA reads TGTGCCAGCAGCTTAAGACCGGGAGCAACTAATGAAAAACTGTTTTTT. Residues: CASSLRPGATNEKLFF. Based on the CDR3 plus reference TRBV7-2 and TRBJ1-4, the full variable domain is GAGVSQSPSNKVTEKGKDVELRCDPISGHTALYWYRQSLGQGLEFLIYFQGNSAPDKSGLPSDRFSAERTGGSVSTLTIQRTQQEDSAVYLCASSLRPGATNEKLFFGSGTQLSVL.

The chain uses TRBV5-1 and TRBJ1-2; a weak D match, TRBD1 (6 bases). The CDR3 extends over 14 amino acids. Between the trimmed V and J ends, which lost 0 bases and 5 bases, there was a span of 11 bases. The germline gives CDR1 SGHRS, CDR2 YFSETQ. The CDR3 DNA sequence: TGCGCCAGCAGCTTGGCAGGGGAGAGTTATGGCTACACCTTC. This codes for CASSLAGESYGYTF. Using reference TRBV5-1 and TRBJ1-2 for the parts outside the CDR3, the full variable domain is KAGVTQTPRYLIKTRGQQVTLSCSPISGHRSVSWYQQTPGQGLQFLFEYFSETQRNKGNFPGRFSGRQFSNSRSEMNVSTLELGDSALYLCASSLAGESYGYTFGSGTRLTVV.

The gene calls are TRBV11-1 and TRBJ1-6, with D uncertain. V was clipped by 1 base and J by 5 bases, with 6 bases between them. This CDR3 is 14 amino acids long. Germline values: CDR1 SGHAT, CDR2 FQDESV (reference sequence). The CDR3 sequence: CASSLDSNNSPLHF. CDR3 nucleotide sequence: TGTGCCAGCAGCTTAGACAGTAATAATTCACCCCTCCACTTT. Full variable domain (outside the CDR3, taken from reference TRBV11-1 and TRBJ1-6): EAEVAQSPRYKITEKSQAVAFWCDPISGHATLYWYRQILGQGPELLVQFQDESVVDDSQLPKDRFSAERLKGVDSTLKIQPAELGDSAMYLCASSLDSNNSPLHFGNGTRLTVT.

In its sample, this clone is medium-sized (0.01 to 0.1%). V and J are TRBV29-1 and TRBJ1-1; TRBD1 aligns across 7 bases. Germline trimming cut 7 bases from V and 0 bases from J; bases unmatched to any gene: 11. CDR1 and CDR2 from the germline V gene are SQVTM and ANQGSEA. This CDR3 has 15 amino acids. The CDR3 loop reads CSGRDSSRMNTEAFF. Here the CDR3 DNA reads TGCAGCGGCCGGGACAGTTCTAGAATGAACACTGAAGCTTTCTTT.

The chain employs TRBV6-1 and TRBJ2-1, with 8 bases aligning to TRBD2. The CDR3 length is 15 residues. CDR1 and CDR2 (germline): MNHNS, SASEGT. The V segment lost 4 bases and the J segment 3 bases; nucleotides outside the gene matches: 5. The CDR3 spells CASSALAGLYNEQFF. The CDR3 DNA sequence: TGTGCCAGCAGTGCCTTAGCGGGGCTCTACAATGAGCAGTTCTTC.